What follows are 20 T cell receptor beta chains derived from one specimen sequenced in a study of CD8+ T cells in alopecia areata. Once RNA had been extracted, it was reverse transcribed into cDNA to act as the sequencing template. Produced via immunoSEQ multiplex PCR; TCRdb's table is partial and in-frame only. This table holds about 100,000 clones, around 55% found once. Sequenced material: CD8+ T cells sorted from blood. The receptor set was obtained from a human donor in good health.

The genes are TRBV7-8 and TRBJ1-2; no reliable D call. The CDR3 has 16 residues. Germline assignment: CDR1 SGHVS and CDR2 FQNEAQ. V lost 5 bases to trimming and J lost 0 bases, with 16 bases between them. CDR3 coding DNA: TGTGCCAGCAGCCCCCCCACGGCGGGGACTAACTATGGCTACACCTTC. It specifies CASSPPTAGTNYGYTF.

This clone has a count of ten or more. The rearrangement joins TRBV19 to TRBJ1-3, with D unresolved. The germline V and J ends were trimmed by 9 bases and 8 bases, with 14 bases remaining between them. Germline assignment: CDR1 LNHDA and CDR2 SQIVND (reference sequence). The CDR3 is 12 amino acids. The CDR3 sequence is CASRQNRYTIYF. The CDR3 bases are TGTGCCAGCAGACAAAATCGATACACCATATATTTT. Looking up the rest from reference TRBV19 and TRBJ1-3 gives the full variable domain: DGGITQSPKYLFRKEGQNVTLSCEQNLNHDAMYWYRQDPGQGLRLIYYSQIVNDFQKGDIAEGYSVSREKKESFPLTVTSAQKNPTAFYLCASRQNRYTIYFGEGSWLTVV.

There are a few counts of this clone. The chain combines TRBV13 with TRBJ1-6; 10 nucleotides align to TRBD1. Germline V gene data show CDR1 as PRHDT and CDR2 as FYEKMQ (reference sequence). The trim removed 2 bases at V and 0 bases at J, leaving 22 bases unmatched. The CDR3 has 24 amino acids. The CDR3 loop reads CASSLTRRLKGQGSQSSYNSPLHF. In nucleotides, the CDR3 is TGTGCCAGCAGCTTAACCCGACGACTTAAGGGACAGGGGTCTCAAAGCTCCTATAATTCACCCCTCCACTTT.

The chain has TRBV19 and TRBJ1-2; D not certain. The CDR3 totals 19 residues. CDR1 is LNHDA, CDR2 SQIVND, per germline (reference sequence). V lost 0 bases and J 0 bases, leaving 20 bases between the germline ends. The CDR3 bases are TGTGCCAGTAGTATAGATCCGGGGAGTAGATCGGCGTCTAACTATGGCTACACCTTC. Protein: CASSIDPGSRSASNYGYTF.

The chain employs TRBV30 and TRBJ2-2; D is possibly TRBD2 (6 bases). The CDR3 is 18 amino acids. Trimming pared 2 bases from V and 2 bases from J, leaving 21 bases between. The germline gives CDR1 GTSNPN, CDR2 SVGIG (reference sequence). The CDR3 DNA is TGTGCCTGGAGTATACTCGGGGGTTATCTGTTAAACACCGGGGAGCTGTTTTTT. Translated: CAWSILGGYLLNTGELFF.

The V call is TRBV9, the J call TRBJ1-1, with 10 bases fitting TRBD1. Germline CDR1 is SGDLS and CDR2 is YYNGEE. V dropped 3 bases and J dropped 11; count of bases not matched to a gene: 7. The CDR3 runs to 13 residues. In nucleotides, the CDR3 is TGTGCCAGCAGCGCCCAAGGGACAGGGGTGGCTTTCTTT. It translates to CASSAQGTGVAFF.

The chain couples TRBV6-1 to TRBJ2-1, with TRBD1 matching over 7 bases. The ends lost 2 bases at V and 4 bases at J; junction bases unmatched: 5. The CDR3 is 15 amino acids. Germline CDR1 is MNHNS and CDR2 is SASEGT. Here the CDR3 reads CASSESTGKYNEQFF. CDR3 in DNA: TGTGCCAGCAGTGAATCGACAGGGAAATACAATGAGCAGTTCTTC.

V gene TRBV10-3 combines with J gene TRBJ2-3; D remains ambiguous. The CDR3 covers 12 residues. Trimming shortened V by 0 bases and J by 4 bases, and 2 bases separated the two germline ends. Germline V CDR1 and CDR2: ENHRY, SYGVKD. The CDR3 region has the DNA TGTGCCATCAGTGAGTCGGCAGATACGCAGTATTTT. As protein: CAISESADTQYF.

V usage is TRBV7-6 and J usage is TRBJ1-2; D may be TRBD1 (5 bases). This CDR3 region has 16 residues. The germline gives CDR1 SGHVS, CDR2 FNYEAQ. Trimming stripped 3 bases from V and 4 bases from J, with 18 bases between. CDR3 coding DNA: TGTGCCAGCAGCTTCTCGGTGGGGACGGACTCCTATGGCTACACCTTC. It translates to CASSFSVGTDSYGYTF.

The V and J genes are TRBV23-1 and TRBJ2-7; D may match TRBD1 or TRBD2 (5 bases each). TRBV23-1 is annotated as an ORF whose role is uncertain. Trimming shortened V by 2 bases and J by 4 bases, and 12 bases separated the two germline ends. The CDR3 runs 14 residues. CDR3 sequence: CASSQPGPAYEQYF. The CDR3 coding sequence is TGCGCCAGCAGTCAACCGGGGCCCGCGTACGAGCAGTACTTC.

V and J are TRBV13 and TRBJ2-3; D gene uncertain. Germline CDR1 and CDR2: PRHDT and FYEKMQ (reference sequence). Between the trimmed V and J ends, which lost 5 bases and 4 bases, there was a span of 7 bases. The CDR3 spans 12 residues. CDR3 sequence: CASSTGSDTQYF. As DNA, the CDR3 is TGTGCCAGCAGCACCGGTTCAGATACGCAGTATTTT. Full variable domain (remainder filled in from reference TRBV13 and TRBJ2-3): AAGVIQSPRHLIKEKRETATLKCYPIPRHDTVYWYQQGPGQDPQFLISFYEKMQSDKGSIPDRFSAQQFSDYHSELNMSSLELGDSALYFCASSTGSDTQYFGPGTRLTVL.

The rearrangement links TRBV30 to TRBJ1-1, with a possible D match to TRBD1 (5 bases). The ends were cut back, 4 bases at V and 3 bases at J, with 15 bases in the middle. This CDR3 comprises 14 residues. Germline CDR1 GTSNPN, CDR2 SVGIG (reference sequence). CDR3 nucleotides: TGTGCCTGGATCCCCGCCGGGGGGTACACTGAAGCTTTCTTT. Its translation: CAWIPAGGYTEAFF.

The chain employs TRBV9 and TRBJ2-2; D is unresolved. Trimming left V 3 bases short and J 1 base short, with 1 base between. Germline CDR1 and CDR2: SGDLS and YYNGEE. The CDR3 has 12 residues. The CDR3 loop reads CASSGNTGELFF. CDR3 in DNA: TGTGCCAGCAGCGGGAACACCGGGGAGCTGTTTTTT.

CDR3 in amino acids: CASRRQGGREGYTF. The CDR3 nucleotides read TGTGCCAGCAGACGACAGGGAGGTCGGGAGGGCTACACCTTC. V gene TRBV25-1 combines with J gene TRBJ1-2; 7 nucleotides align to TRBD1. Germline values: CDR1 MGHDK, CDR2 SYGVNS. V lost 6 bases, J lost 8 bases, and 12 bases stayed unmatched. CDR3 length equals 14 residues.

This clone was seen a few times. The chain is built from TRBV7-9 and TRBJ2-2, with 8 positions matching TRBD1. The germline V gene encodes CDR1 SEHNR and CDR2 FQNEAQ (reference sequence). After removal of 5 bases from V and 4 bases from J, the junction contained 9 bases not matched to a gene. The CDR3 sequence is 16 residues long. CDR3 bases: TGTGCCAGCAGCCCGTACTCCGGGACAGGCACCGGGGAGCTGTTTTTT. It codes for CASSPYSGTGTGELFF.

This sequence joins TRBV7-9 and TRBJ2-7, with D perhaps matching TRBD1 (6 bases). Trimming removed 5 bases at V and 3 bases at J, with 17 bases between. This CDR3 has 15 amino acids. Looked up from germline, CDR1 is SEHNR and CDR2 is FQNEAQ (reference sequence). The CDR3 DNA reads TGTGCCAGCAGCACGACAGGAGGTCCTTACTACGAGCAGTACTTC. Its translation is CASSTTGGPYYEQYF.

V and J are TRBV4-2 and TRBJ2-5; tentatively, D is TRBD2 (6 bases). Germline V gives CDR1 LGHNA, CDR2 YNFKEQ. This CDR3 region has 14 residues. Trimming pared 4 bases from V and 0 bases from J, leaving 9 bases between. The CDR3, as DNA: TGTGCCAGCAGCCTCCGGGACTACCAAGAGACCCAGTACTTC. As protein: CASSLRDYQETQYF.

V and J are TRBV5-1 and TRBJ2-7; 9 nucleotides line up with TRBD1. Germline V gene sequence: CDR1 SGHRS, CDR2 YFSETQ. The CDR3 has 16 amino acids. V trimming: 6 bases; J trimming: 2 bases; junction bases outside the gene matches: 12. The CDR3 DNA sequence: TGCGCCAGCAACATTTGGCCGGGACAGGGTCCCTACGAGCAGTACTTC. Translated, it gives CASNIWPGQGPYEQYF.

This clone was found a few times. The chain couples TRBV25-1 to TRBJ2-3; 10 positions agree with TRBD2. V was pared by 3 bases and J by 6 bases, with 12 bases of the junction left unmatched. CDR3 length equals 17 residues. Germline CDR1 and CDR2: MGHDK and SYGVNS. DNA for the CDR3: TGTGCCAGCAGTGATCCTAGCGGGGGCCTCGAGGTGGATACGCAGTATTTT. Translation: CASSDPSGGLEVDTQYF.

The V call is TRBV4-2, the J call TRBJ2-2, with 8 bases aligning to TRBD2. This CDR3 contains 18 residues. V shed 0 bases, J shed 2 bases, and the junction held 8 bases outside the gene matches. Germline V CDR1 and CDR2: LGHNA, YNFKEQ. CDR3 amino acids: CASSQDGGGGPNTGELFF. The CDR3, as DNA: TGTGCCAGCAGCCAAGATGGAGGCGGGGGGCCTAACACCGGGGAGCTGTTTTTT.